The subject of this entry is one T cell receptor beta chain. Antigen specificity is unknown. The PCR contained 60 Vbeta and 13 Jbeta primers. Authors' processing steps: Some 11 million of the approximately 80 million unique TCR beta chains counted in a later analysis were shared. Profiled with immunoSEQ multiplex PCR; TCRdb holds only in-frame clones, not every one. That table is the source of V, J and clone size, and D and trimming were worked out from the DNA. This repertoire shows approximately 150,000 clones, just over 70% found once; its top ten account for 4% to 5%. The sample comes from a study of cytomegalovirus exposure and HLA in healthy donors. This CDR3 contains 14 residues. Trimming pared 4 bases from V and 2 bases from J, leaving 11 bases between. Germline V gives CDR1 ENHRY, CDR2 SYGVKD. Study observations and caveats: About 87% or about 30% of the time was how often most TCR beta V segments were productive, according to an earlier analysis.

Source material: PBMCs. The J gene is TRBJ1-2, the V gene TRBV10-3; tentatively, D is TRBD1 (5 bases). This receptor was obtained from a man younger than 35 in good health and CMV-seropositive. This CDR3 reads CAISGEGINYGYTF. As DNA, the CDR3 is TGTGCCATCAGTGGGGAGGGGATAAACTATGGCTACACCTTC.